This T cell receptor beta chain stems from a study of beta chain features in type 1 diabetes. Across the study: Analysis included under 120,000,000 sorted cells drawn from all samples. Study results and limitations: Shorter TCRB CDR3s, moderately but significantly so, marked every one of the four CD4+ subsets in Type 1 diabetes patients. Patients with type 1 diabetes carried fewer insertions and had more deletions at their VDJ junctions.

This clone has more than one count but fewer than ten. What it binds is not known. This CDR3 is 11 amino acids long. Trimming took off 4 bases at V and 2 bases at J, with 2 bases between the two ends. Germline values: CDR1 SGHTA, CDR2 FQGNSA. The authors reverse transcribed all of the isolated RNA, so sequencing captured expressed TCRB transcripts. Assay used: immunoSEQ multiplex PCR; TCRdb lists only in-frame clones, some missing. The sample has 100,000 to 150,000 clones; roughly 17% are singletons. Every participating donor gave one draw, a heparinised blood sample averaging around 0.11 L. The rearrangement uses TRBV7-2 and TRBJ1-1; the D is unclear. This clonotype originated in a man between 18 and 29 years old with type 1 diabetes. Sequencing used central memory CD4+ T cells from blood. The CDR3 sequence: CASSSNTEAFF. CDR3 sequence (DNA): TGTGCCAGCAGCTCCAACACTGAAGCTTTCTTT.